This entry describes one T cell receptor beta chain. Its cognate antigen is unknown. V dropped 6 bases and J dropped 5 bases, with 11 bases sitting between them. This CDR3 region has 13 residues. Germline V gives CDR1 LNHDA, CDR2 SQIVND (reference sequence). Here immunoSEQ multiplex PCR was the method, and the copy in TCRdb shows in-frame clones only, minus some. The table includes tens of thousands of clones, around 90% detected once. These data come from a study of OX40 agonist ivuxolimab in advanced cancers. Study-level points and caveats: More expanded clones were seen, on average, in CD8+ T cells than in CD4+.

The sample consisted of CD4+ or CD8+ T cells sorted from blood, taken in a trial of the OX40 agonist ivuxolimab. The chain has TRBV19 and TRBJ1-5; weak D call: TRBD1 (6 bases). This receptor was taken from an adult with an advanced solid tumor such as melanoma, head and neck, liver or kidney cancer. CDR3 in amino acids: CASRGGLDQPQHF. CDR3 coding DNA: TGTGCCAGTAGGGGGGGGCTCGATCAGCCCCAGCATTTT. The full variable domain, completed using reference TRBV19 and TRBJ1-5, is DGGITQSPKYLFRKEGQNVTLSCEQNLNHDAMYWYRQDPGQGLRLIYYSQIVNDFQKGDIAEGYSVSREKKESFPLTVTSAQKNPTAFYLCASRGGLDQPQHFGDGTRLSIL.